Sequencing of this TCR beta chain was carried out in a study of read filtering for tumor transcriptome and immune sequencing. Overall study context: Fewer than ten patients were R-ISS I, about 16 were R-ISS II, roughly seven were R-ISS III. Transcriptome libraries were built from DNase-treated RNA. Overall study results and limits: Correlation between methods rose after single-read clonotypes were removed. Compared with RNA-seq, IR-seq gave much higher clonotype depth and reliability.

The V end was cut by 2 bases, the J end by 1 base, with 8 bases between. Germline CDR1 and CDR2: MNHEY and SMNVEV (reference sequence). This CDR3 comprises 14 residues. This clonotype was seen many times. Antigen: not known. From roughly 400 ng of RNA, a library with molecular barcoded alpha/delta and beta/gamma adaptors was made. Each CDR3 protein is one row after TCRdb ran MiXCR on the reads. Of around 50,000 distinct CDR3 sequences detected, 20% to 25% appear once; the ten largest clones hold about a sixth. The specimen was a population of CD138-negative cells sorted from bone marrow. V usage is TRBV27 and J usage is TRBJ1-1; D perhaps matches TRBD1 (6 bases). The clonotype was recovered from a donor at least 40 years old with multiple myeloma. Here the CDR3 reads CASSLQQGNTEAFF. The CDR3 nucleotides are TGTGCCAGCAGTTTACAACAGGGGAACACTGAAGCTTTCTTT.